This T cell receptor beta chain appears in the sequencing data of a study of CD8 T cells in ankylosing spondylitis. Whole-study results and caveats: Reports say disease-linked clones showed up significantly more in matched ankylosing spondylitis synovial fluid.

For this clonotype: The antigen is unknown.

The CDR3 is made up of 15 amino acids. The V gene lost 3 bases and the J gene lost 2 bases, with 13 bases spanning the gap. Germline assignment: CDR1 DFQATT and CDR2 SNEGSKA (reference sequence). Making the TCR beta libraries involved quantitative 5'-RACE with molecular barcodes. MiXCR, applied by TCRdb to the 5' RACE reads, yields one record per CDR3 protein. The sample has approximately 340,000 distinct CDR3 sequences, roughly 14% seen once. V usage is TRBV20-1 and J usage is TRBJ2-2; perhaps TRBD1 as D (6 bases). Sequenced material: blood, either unsorted or a sorted T cell fraction (not recorded which). The TCR sequence derives from a male donor with ankylosing spondylitis or in good health (not recorded which). The CDR3 bases are TGCAGTGCTAGCAGGGGTGGGGTAAACACCGGGGAGCTGTTTTTT. As protein: CSASRGGVNTGELFF.